This is a list of T cell receptor beta chains from one sample in a study of blood T cell repertoires in COVID-19. Produced via immunoSEQ multiplex PCR; TCRdb's table is partial and in-frame only. The sample has 140,000 to 150,000 clones; about nine tenths are singletons. Sequencing was done on a sample of peripheral blood. Receptor source: a human donor with COVID-19, enrolled during active disease. The donor label of this sample is uncertain. The CDR3 runs from the conserved cysteine through the conserved F or W.

TRBV10-3,14,CAISGQGAEEKLFF
TRBV7-8,17,CASSSPSPPRGGFEQYF
TRBV4-2,14,CASSPERERYEQYF
TRBV10-3,15,CAISRGQMITYEQYF
TRBV5-1,17,CASSLEGTGGTGNTIYF
TRBV10-2,13,CASSGLLRNIQYF
TRBV6-5,16,CASSYSAGANTGELFF
TRBV29-1,13,CSVDVSSYNEQFF
TRBV23-1,15,CASSQGDRSRYGYTF
TRBV27,18,CASSLSVYGQGVSSGYTF
TRBV7-2,15,CASSQDPQGYYGYTF
TRBV12-5,16,CASGLVLVQGAGEQYF
TRBV5-1,14,CASSLVQTGDGYTF
TRBV19,16,CASSMNWVERDQPQHF
TRBV5-1,16,CASSLNPGESGYGYTF
TRBV12-5,16,CASGLPAGVNTGELFF